These T cell receptor beta chains were read from a single sample in a study of blood T cell repertoires in COVID-19. Generated by immunoSEQ multiplex PCR, the TCRdb table keeps only in-frame clones and is missing some. This table has some 160,000 clones, more than 65% appearing once. Sequencing input: peripheral blood. Receptors originate from a woman older than 75 with acute or convalescent COVID-19. CDR3s include the opening cysteine and the closing phenylalanine or tryptophan. Each record gives: D gene, V gene, clone size, J gene, CDR3 protein, CDR3 DNA. A D gene is named only where the DNA matches it firmly. Where a row states a size, it is once, few, many or the class of an expanded clone; other rows omit it.

d_gene: TRBD2; v_gene: TRBV27; abundance: .; j_gene: TRBJ2-7; CDR3aa: CASRIAGGAEQYF; CDR3nt: TGTGCCAGCAGGATAGCGGGGGGCGCCGAGCAGTACTTC
d_gene: TRBD1; v_gene: TRBV11-2; abundance: .; j_gene: TRBJ2-1; CDR3aa: CASSPAGTGNNEQFF; CDR3nt: TGTGCCAGCAGCCCGGCCGGGACAGGGAACAATGAGCAGTTCTTC
d_gene: TRBD1; v_gene: TRBV15; abundance: .; j_gene: TRBJ2-2; CDR3aa: CATSLGQGNTGELFF; CDR3nt: TGTGCCACCAGCTTGGGACAGGGGAACACCGGGGAGCTGTTTTTT
d_gene: TRBD1; v_gene: TRBV6-1; abundance: .; j_gene: TRBJ1-3; CDR3aa: CASSGGTGSISGNTIYF; CDR3nt: TGTGCCAGCAGTGGTGGGACAGGGTCAATAAGTGGAAACACCATATATTTT
d_gene: TRBD2; v_gene: TRBV7-9; abundance: .; j_gene: TRBJ2-1; CDR3aa: CASSLLGGSDNEQFF; CDR3nt: TGTGCCAGCAGCTTATTGGGCGGGAGTGACAATGAGCAGTTCTTC
d_gene: .; v_gene: TRBV4-1; abundance: .; j_gene: TRBJ1-1; CDR3aa: CASSQGTGVGDTEAFF; CDR3nt: TGCGCCAGCAGCCAAGGGACGGGGGTTGGAGACACTGAAGCTTTCTTT
d_gene: TRBD1; v_gene: TRBV7-2; abundance: .; j_gene: TRBJ1-4; CDR3aa: CASSDRTGGEKLFF; CDR3nt: TGTGCCAGCAGCGACCGTACAGGGGGTGAAAAACTGTTTTTT
d_gene: .; v_gene: TRBV19; abundance: few; j_gene: TRBJ1-5; CDR3aa: CASSGGVGQALGENQPQHF; CDR3nt: TGTGCCAGTAGTGGGGGGGTCGGGCAGGCCCTTGGGGAAAATCAGCCCCAGCATTTT
d_gene: .; v_gene: TRBV5-8; abundance: few; j_gene: TRBJ2-7; CDR3aa: CASSTPWRGYEQYF; CDR3nt: TGTGCCAGCAGCACTCCGTGGAGGGGCTACGAGCAGTACTTC
d_gene: .; v_gene: TRBV2; abundance: .; j_gene: TRBJ2-5; CDR3aa: CASNFRYQETQYF; CDR3nt: TGTGCCAGCAACTTCCGGTACCAAGAGACCCAGTACTTC
d_gene: .; v_gene: TRBV11-2; abundance: .; j_gene: TRBJ1-1; CDR3aa: CASSLLPEAEAFF; CDR3nt: TGTGCCAGCAGCCTTCTCCCGGAGGCTGAAGCTTTCTTT
d_gene: .; v_gene: TRBV18; abundance: .; j_gene: TRBJ1-5; CDR3aa: CASSGGENQPQHF; CDR3nt: TGTGCCAGCTCGGGCGGGGAAAATCAGCCCCAGCATTTT
d_gene: .; v_gene: TRBV11-1; abundance: few; j_gene: TRBJ2-7; CDR3aa: CASSLGTRASSYEQYF; CDR3nt: TGTGCCAGCAGCTTAGGGACAAGGGCCTCCTCCTACGAGCAGTACTTC
d_gene: .; v_gene: TRBV3-1/TRBV3-2; abundance: .; j_gene: TRBJ2-7; CDR3aa: CASSQVETPSSYEQYF; CDR3nt: TGTGCCAGCAGCCAAGTCGAGACACCGAGCTCCTACGAGCAGTACTTC
d_gene: .; v_gene: TRBV7-9; abundance: .; j_gene: TRBJ2-7; CDR3aa: CASSLAGPSYEQYF; CDR3nt: TGTGCCAGCAGCTTGGCAGGGCCCTCCTACGAGCAGTACTTC
d_gene: TRBD2; v_gene: TRBV5-4; abundance: .; j_gene: TRBJ2-7; CDR3aa: CASSAGGLNYEQYF; CDR3nt: TGTGCCAGCAGTGCGGGAGGACTAAATTACGAGCAGTACTTC
d_gene: .; v_gene: TRBV28; abundance: .; j_gene: TRBJ2-7; CDR3aa: CASSPIRGGYEQYF; CDR3nt: TGTGCCAGCAGTCCTATCCGTGGAGGCTACGAGCAGTACTTC
d_gene: TRBD1; v_gene: TRBV11-3; abundance: few; j_gene: TRBJ2-6; CDR3aa: CASSLRDRSPSGANVLTF; CDR3nt: TGTGCCAGCAGCTTACGGGACAGGTCCCCCTCTGGGGCCAACGTCCTGACTTTC
d_gene: TRBD2; v_gene: TRBV28; abundance: few; j_gene: TRBJ2-7; CDR3aa: CASSKRPSGEYF; CDR3nt: TGTGCCAGCAGTAAACGACCGAGCGGGGAGTACTTC
d_gene: TRBD1; v_gene: TRBV11-2; abundance: .; j_gene: TRBJ1-2; CDR3aa: CASSPQRTGYGYTF; CDR3nt: TGTGCCAGCAGCCCCCAGCGGACAGGCTATGGCTACACCTTC
d_gene: .; v_gene: TRBV5-1; abundance: few; j_gene: TRBJ2-3; CDR3aa: CASSSGTGSTDTQYF; CDR3nt: TGCGCCAGCAGCTCCGGAACGGGTAGCACAGATACGCAGTATTTT
d_gene: TRBD2; v_gene: TRBV6-5; abundance: few; j_gene: TRBJ2-7; CDR3aa: CASSYSLAGAYEQYF; CDR3nt: TGTGCCAGCAGTTACTCCCTAGCGGGGGCCTACGAGCAGTACTTC
d_gene: .; v_gene: TRBV6-1; abundance: .; j_gene: TRBJ1-2; CDR3aa: CASSEGVANYGYTF; CDR3nt: TGTGCCAGCAGTGAAGGGGTAGCCAACTATGGCTACACCTTC
d_gene: TRBD1; v_gene: TRBV3-1/TRBV3-2; abundance: .; j_gene: TRBJ1-5; CDR3aa: CASSQGGQGSNQPQHF; CDR3nt: TGTGCCAGCAGCCAAGGGGGACAGGGTAGCAATCAGCCCCAGCATTTT
d_gene: TRBD2; v_gene: TRBV7-3; abundance: .; j_gene: TRBJ2-5; CDR3aa: CASSPIASGWETQYF; CDR3nt: TGTGCCAGCAGCCCCATAGCTAGCGGGTGGGAGACCCAGTACTTC
d_gene: .; v_gene: TRBV14; abundance: .; j_gene: TRBJ2-4; CDR3aa: CASSQGNGLAKNIQYF; CDR3nt: TGTGCCAGCAGCCAAGGGAACGGGTTAGCCAAAAACATTCAGTACTTC
d_gene: .; v_gene: TRBV5-1; abundance: .; j_gene: TRBJ2-7; CDR3aa: CASSIGTADSYEQYF; CDR3nt: TGCGCCAGCAGCATCGGGACTGCCGATTCCTACGAGCAGTACTTC
d_gene: TRBD2; v_gene: TRBV5-1; abundance: .; j_gene: TRBJ2-1; CDR3aa: CASSLGLAGNEQFF; CDR3nt: TGCGCCAGCAGCTTGGGGTTAGCGGGCAATGAGCAGTTCTTC
d_gene: .; v_gene: TRBV6-5; abundance: .; j_gene: TRBJ2-1; CDR3aa: CASSPSIASATEQFF; CDR3nt: TGTGCCAGCAGTCCTAGTATAGCTAGCGCGACTGAGCAGTTCTTC
d_gene: .; v_gene: TRBV15; abundance: .; j_gene: TRBJ1-2; CDR3aa: CATSKLGHNYGYTF; CDR3nt: TGTGCCACCAGCAAATTGGGACACAACTATGGCTACACCTTC
d_gene: TRBD1; v_gene: TRBV27; abundance: .; j_gene: TRBJ1-5; CDR3aa: CASRATGSHQPQHF; CDR3nt: TGTGCCAGCAGAGCGACAGGGTCCCATCAGCCCCAGCATTTT
d_gene: TRBD2; v_gene: TRBV6-5; abundance: .; j_gene: TRBJ2-1; CDR3aa: CASGPAGGPTNEQFF; CDR3nt: TGTGCCAGCGGTCCGGCGGGAGGGCCCACCAATGAGCAGTTCTTC
d_gene: .; v_gene: TRBV2; abundance: .; j_gene: TRBJ1-3; CDR3aa: CASSEPPVRVAPTLSGNTIYF; CDR3nt: TGTGCCAGCAGTGAACCCCCCGTGAGGGTCGCACCAACCCTCTCTGGAAACACCATATATTTT
d_gene: .; v_gene: TRBV12-3/TRBV12-4; abundance: .; j_gene: TRBJ1-1; CDR3aa: CASGGGKAFF; CDR3nt: TGTGCCAGCGGGGGGGGAAAGGCTTTCTTT
d_gene: TRBD1; v_gene: TRBV28; abundance: .; j_gene: TRBJ1-2; CDR3aa: CASSPRRTGTDANYGYTF; CDR3nt: TGTGCCAGCAGTCCCCGGCGGACAGGGACGGATGCTAACTATGGCTACACCTTC
d_gene: TRBD2; v_gene: TRBV5-1; abundance: once; j_gene: TRBJ2-1; CDR3aa: CASSLGGGLPYNEQFF; CDR3nt: TGCGCCAGCAGCTTGGGGGGGGGTTTACCCTACAATGAGCAGTTCTTC
d_gene: TRBD2; v_gene: TRBV6-5; abundance: few; j_gene: TRBJ2-1; CDR3aa: CASSLTSGRSDEQFF; CDR3nt: TGTGCCAGCAGTTTGACTAGCGGGAGGTCGGATGAGCAGTTCTTC
d_gene: TRBD1; v_gene: TRBV15; abundance: .; j_gene: TRBJ2-3; CDR3aa: CATSRGQGKDTQYF; CDR3nt: TGTGCCACCAGCAGGGGACAGGGGAAAGATACGCAGTATTTT
d_gene: TRBD1; v_gene: TRBV28; abundance: .; j_gene: TRBJ1-5; CDR3aa: CASIRAGQGRNQPQHF; CDR3nt: TGTGCCAGCATCCGAGCGGGACAGGGGAGGAATCAGCCCCAGCATTTT
d_gene: TRBD2; v_gene: TRBV6-6; abundance: .; j_gene: TRBJ2-1; CDR3aa: CASRELAGPRRFF; CDR3nt: TGTGCCAGCAGGGAGCTAGCGGGGCCCCGGCGGTTCTTC
d_gene: .; v_gene: TRBV6-5; abundance: .; j_gene: TRBJ2-4; CDR3aa: CASRTSYLAKNIQYF; CDR3nt: TGTGCCAGCAGAACTAGCTACCTAGCCAAAAACATTCAGTACTTC
d_gene: .; v_gene: TRBV7-9; abundance: .; j_gene: TRBJ2-5; CDR3aa: CASNQGMRETQYF; CDR3nt: TGTGCCAGCAACCAGGGTATGAGGGAGACCCAGTACTTC
d_gene: TRBD2; v_gene: TRBV5-1; abundance: .; j_gene: TRBJ2-5; CDR3aa: CASSFRAGLETQYF; CDR3nt: TGCGCCAGCAGCTTTCGAGCGGGGTTAGAGACCCAGTACTTC
d_gene: TRBD1; v_gene: TRBV28; abundance: .; j_gene: TRBJ1-4; CDR3aa: CASSPPEGTGVEKLFF; CDR3nt: TGTGCCAGCAGCCCCCCTGAAGGGACAGGTGTCGAAAAACTGTTTTTT
d_gene: TRBD1; v_gene: TRBV11-2; abundance: .; j_gene: TRBJ2-7; CDR3aa: CASSLDRGPYEQYF; CDR3nt: TGTGCCAGCAGCTTAGACAGGGGGCCCTACGAGCAGTACTTC
d_gene: TRBD1; v_gene: TRBV3-1/TRBV3-2; abundance: .; j_gene: TRBJ1-5; CDR3aa: CASSWTGGGQPQHF; CDR3nt: TGTGCCAGCAGTTGGACAGGGGGTGGTCAGCCCCAGCATTTT
d_gene: TRBD1; v_gene: TRBV18; abundance: once; j_gene: TRBJ2-7; CDR3aa: CASSPSTGTATYEQYF; CDR3nt: TGTGCCAGCTCACCTTCAACCGGGACAGCGACCTACGAGCAGTACTTC
d_gene: TRBD1; v_gene: TRBV3-1/TRBV3-2; abundance: .; j_gene: TRBJ1-6; CDR3aa: CASSQVWGTGVSPLHF; CDR3nt: TGTGCCAGCAGCCAAGTCTGGGGGACAGGGGTTTCACCCCTCCACTTT
d_gene: TRBD1; v_gene: TRBV7-8; abundance: .; j_gene: TRBJ2-2; CDR3aa: CASSLGQRTGELFF; CDR3nt: TGTGCCAGCAGCCTGGGACAGCGCACCGGGGAGCTGTTTTTT
d_gene: TRBD2; v_gene: TRBV5-4; abundance: .; j_gene: TRBJ2-3; CDR3aa: CASSLVGGRADTQYF; CDR3nt: TGTGCCAGCAGCTTGGTTGGCGGGAGGGCAGATACGCAGTATTTT
d_gene: TRBD1; v_gene: TRBV30; abundance: .; j_gene: TRBJ1-2; CDR3aa: CAWKQTGWNLPYGYTF; CDR3nt: TGTGCCTGGAAGCAGACAGGGTGGAACCTTCCCTATGGCTACACCTTC